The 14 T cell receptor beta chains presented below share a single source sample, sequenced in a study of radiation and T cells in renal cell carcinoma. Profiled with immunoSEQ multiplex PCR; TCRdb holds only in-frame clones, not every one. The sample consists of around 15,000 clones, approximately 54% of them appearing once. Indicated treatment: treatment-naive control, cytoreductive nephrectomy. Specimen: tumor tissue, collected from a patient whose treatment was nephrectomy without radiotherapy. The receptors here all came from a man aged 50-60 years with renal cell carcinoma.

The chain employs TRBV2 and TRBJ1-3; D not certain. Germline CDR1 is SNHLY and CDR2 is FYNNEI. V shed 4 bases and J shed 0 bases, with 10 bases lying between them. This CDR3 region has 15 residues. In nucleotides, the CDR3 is TGTGCCAGCAGTGGGCAACTGATCTCTGGAAACACCATATATTTT. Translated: CASSGQLISGNTIYF.

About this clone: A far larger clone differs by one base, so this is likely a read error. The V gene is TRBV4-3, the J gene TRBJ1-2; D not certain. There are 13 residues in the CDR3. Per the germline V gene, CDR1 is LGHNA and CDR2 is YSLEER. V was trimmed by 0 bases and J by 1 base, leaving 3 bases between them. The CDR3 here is CASSQESNYGYTF. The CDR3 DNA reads TGCGCCAGCAGCCAAGAGAGTAACTATGGCTACACCTTC.

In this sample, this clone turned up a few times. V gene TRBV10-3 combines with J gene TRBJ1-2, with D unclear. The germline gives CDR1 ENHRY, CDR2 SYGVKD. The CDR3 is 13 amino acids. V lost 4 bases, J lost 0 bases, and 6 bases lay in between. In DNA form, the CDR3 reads TGTGCCATCAGTGTGGACCCTAACTATGGCTACACCTTC. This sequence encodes CAISVDPNYGYTF.

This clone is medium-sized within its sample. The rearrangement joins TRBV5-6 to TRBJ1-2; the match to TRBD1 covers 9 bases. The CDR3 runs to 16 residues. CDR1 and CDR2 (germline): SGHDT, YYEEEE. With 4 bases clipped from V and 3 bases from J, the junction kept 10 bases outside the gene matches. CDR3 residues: CASSPEGTGSYYGYTF. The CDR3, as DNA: TGTGCCAGCAGCCCGGAGGGGACAGGGAGCTACTATGGCTACACCTTC. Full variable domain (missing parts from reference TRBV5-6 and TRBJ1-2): DAGVTQSPTHLIKTRGQQVTLRCSPKSGHDTVSWYQQALGQGPQFIFQYYEEEERQRGNFPDRFSGHQFPNYSSELNVNALLLGDSALYLCASSPEGTGSYYGYTFGSGTRLTVV.

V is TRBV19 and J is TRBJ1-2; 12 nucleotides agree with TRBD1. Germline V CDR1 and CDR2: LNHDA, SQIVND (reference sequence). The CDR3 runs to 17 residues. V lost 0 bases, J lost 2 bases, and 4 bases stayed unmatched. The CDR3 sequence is CASSIDFGTGGNYGYTF. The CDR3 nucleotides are TGTGCCAGTAGTATAGATTTCGGGACAGGGGGCAACTATGGCTACACCTTC.

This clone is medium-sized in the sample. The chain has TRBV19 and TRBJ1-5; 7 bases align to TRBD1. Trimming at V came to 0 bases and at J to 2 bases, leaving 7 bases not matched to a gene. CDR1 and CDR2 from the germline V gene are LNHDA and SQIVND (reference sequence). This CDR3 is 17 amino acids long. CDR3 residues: CASSIDFATGRNQPQHF. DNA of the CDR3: TGTGCCAGTAGTATAGATTTCGCGACAGGGCGCAATCAGCCCCAGCATTTT.

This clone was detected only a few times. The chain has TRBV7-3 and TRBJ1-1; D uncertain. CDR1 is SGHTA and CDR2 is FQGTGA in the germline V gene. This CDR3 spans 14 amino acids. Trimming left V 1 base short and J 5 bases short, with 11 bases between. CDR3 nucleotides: TGTGCCAGCAGCTTAATGGGGAGGGAAACTGAAGCTTTCTTT. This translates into CASSLMGRETEAFF. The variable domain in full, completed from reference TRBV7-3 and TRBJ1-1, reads GAGVSQTPSNKVTEKGKYVELRCDPISGHTALYWYRQSLGQGPEFLIYFQGTGAADDSGLPNDRFFAVRPEGSVSTLKIQRTERGDSAVYLCASSLMGRETEAFFGQGTRLTVV.

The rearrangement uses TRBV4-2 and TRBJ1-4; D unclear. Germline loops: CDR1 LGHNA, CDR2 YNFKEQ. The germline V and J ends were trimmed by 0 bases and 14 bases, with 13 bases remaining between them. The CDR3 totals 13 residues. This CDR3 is CASSQEMFEGLFF. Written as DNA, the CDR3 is TGTGCCAGCAGCCAAGAAATGTTTGAAGGGCTGTTTTTT.

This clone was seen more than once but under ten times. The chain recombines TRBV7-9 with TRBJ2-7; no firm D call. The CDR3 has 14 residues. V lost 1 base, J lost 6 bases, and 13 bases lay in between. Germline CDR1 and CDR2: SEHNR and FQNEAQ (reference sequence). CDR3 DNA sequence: TGTGCCAGCAGCTTAGGGGGTGAGTCGCGCGAGCAGTACTTC. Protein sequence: CASSLGGESREQYF.

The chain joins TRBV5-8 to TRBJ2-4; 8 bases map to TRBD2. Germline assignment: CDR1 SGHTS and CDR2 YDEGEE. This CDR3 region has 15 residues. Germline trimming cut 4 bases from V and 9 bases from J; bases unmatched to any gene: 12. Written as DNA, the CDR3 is TGTGCCAGCAGCCTCGGGAGGGAGCCATCCAGCATTCAGTACTTC. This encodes CASSLGREPSSIQYF.

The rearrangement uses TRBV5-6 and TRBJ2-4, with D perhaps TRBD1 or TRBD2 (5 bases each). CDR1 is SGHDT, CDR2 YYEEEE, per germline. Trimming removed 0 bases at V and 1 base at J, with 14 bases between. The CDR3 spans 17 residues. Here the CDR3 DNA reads TGTGCCAGCAGCTTGGCCCTGGGGGTGGGCGCCAAAAACATTCAGTACTTC. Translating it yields CASSLALGVGAKNIQYF.

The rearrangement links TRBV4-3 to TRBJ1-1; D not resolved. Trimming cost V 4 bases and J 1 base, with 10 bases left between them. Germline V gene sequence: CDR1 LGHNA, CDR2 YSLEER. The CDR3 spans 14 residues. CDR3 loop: CASSRKLPNTEAFF. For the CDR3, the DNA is TGCGCCAGCAGCCGTAAACTCCCGAACACTGAAGCTTTCTTT.

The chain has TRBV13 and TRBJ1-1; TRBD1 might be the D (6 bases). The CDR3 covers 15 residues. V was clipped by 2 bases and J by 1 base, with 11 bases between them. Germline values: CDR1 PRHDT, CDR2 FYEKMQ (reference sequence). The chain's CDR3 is CASSLPSGENTEAFF. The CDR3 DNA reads TGTGCCAGCAGCTTACCATCAGGGGAGAACACTGAAGCTTTCTTT. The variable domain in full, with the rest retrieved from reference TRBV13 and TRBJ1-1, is AAGVIQSPRHLIKEKRETATLKCYPIPRHDTVYWYQQGPGQDPQFLISFYEKMQSDKGSIPDRFSAQQFSDYHSELNMSSLELGDSALYFCASSLPSGENTEAFFGQGTRLTVV.

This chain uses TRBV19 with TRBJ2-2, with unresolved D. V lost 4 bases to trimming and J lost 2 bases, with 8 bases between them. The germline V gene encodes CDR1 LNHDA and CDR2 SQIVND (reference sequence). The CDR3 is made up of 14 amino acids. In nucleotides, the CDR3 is TGTGCCAGTAGTACCTACACTAACACCGGGGAGCTGTTTTTT. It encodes CASSTYTNTGELFF. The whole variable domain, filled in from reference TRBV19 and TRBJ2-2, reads DGGITQSPKYLFRKEGQNVTLSCEQNLNHDAMYWYRQDPGQGLRLIYYSQIVNDFQKGDIAEGYSVSREKKESFPLTVTSAQKNPTAFYLCASSTYTNTGELFFGEGSRLTVL.